The sequence of this TCR beta chain was determined in a study of OX40 agonist ivuxolimab in advanced cancers. From germline, CDR1 is SGHTA and CDR2 FQGNSA. This CDR3 is 14 amino acids long. V was pared by 5 bases and J by 1 base, with 12 bases between. Points from the study as a whole: Partial responders treated at 0.1-3.0 mg/kg exhibited clonal expansion among the lowest measured.

Comment on this clone: The antigen is unknown.

Here immunoSEQ multiplex PCR was the method, and the copy in TCRdb shows in-frame clones only, minus some. The profile shows around 100,000 clones, more than 85% of them singletons. This specimen consisted of CD4+ or CD8+ T cells sorted from blood, obtained in a trial of the OX40 agonist ivuxolimab. The receptor was derived from an adult with an advanced solid tumor such as melanoma, head and neck, liver or kidney cancer. The rearrangement joins TRBV7-2 to TRBJ2-7; D uncertain. This CDR3 reads CASSTSYGSYEQYF. The CDR3 DNA follows: TGTGCCAGCAGCACGTCTTACGGTTCCTACGAGCAGTACTTC.